The TCR beta chain described here comes from a study of cytomegalovirus exposure and HLA in healthy donors. Across the study: The 500 to 750 first-cohort repertoires and the 110 or so validation repertoires shared the same platform, a later analysis reported.

The data were produced by immunoSEQ multiplex PCR, yet TCRdb's version contains in-frame clones alone and is incomplete. The sample consists of 200,000 to 250,000 clones, less than 85% of them appearing once. On this clone itself: As yet, its antigen is unknown.

The V end was cut by 2 bases, the J end by 4 bases, with 6 bases between. CDR1 is SGHTA, CDR2 FQGTGA, per germline. This CDR3 comprises 13 residues. General study findings and limits: According to a later analysis, TCR clusters from the first cohort tended to co-occur in the 120 or so validation repertoires. As confirmed in vitro, a few CMV-associated chains were specific for CMV antigens. Rare TCR sequences dominated, though some public TCRs recurred in many donors.

Sequencing was done on a sample of PBMCs. The chain is built from TRBV7-3 and TRBJ2-1; D uncertain. This TCR derives from a woman aged 18-29 years in good health and CMV-seronegative. This chain's CDR3 is CASSLDKYNEQFF. In DNA form, the CDR3 reads TGTGCCAGCAGCTTAGACAAGTACAATGAGCAGTTCTTC.